This TCR beta chain came from a study of T cell responses to AZD1222 COVID-19 vaccine (dated by TCRdb to 2020 to 2023). About the full investigation: AZD1222 recipients with second doses at about 4 weeks or about 12 weeks were pooled, because spike-specific TCR depth and breadth did not differ between schedules. A total of approximately 240 trial participants underwent TCR sequencing, of whom some 200 had received two doses of AZD1222 and around 25 had received two doses of the MenACWY control vaccine. Trial participants were enrolled into age subgroups of 18-55, 56-69 and 70-plus years, which contained approximately 150, 28 and 58 TCR-sequenced participants, respectively. What the research found in general, with its limitations: After two AZD1222 doses, both the breadth and the depth of spike-specific TCRs were significantly higher than at day 0 and than in MenACWY recipients. Participants were mostly white British, with more females than males. The authors suggested clonal diversity may have been underestimated. Nearly half of unique spike-specific TCRs reportedly recognized epitopes outside regions mutated in the B.1.351 and B.1.1.7 variants. The 56-69-year group was small, and its depth increase did not reach significance, likely because of low power. The vaccine-associated CD4 TCRs covered the entire spike protein, and the dominant responses fell in regions 160-218 and 743-854. Conclusions about previously exposed vaccinees were limited because only six AZD1222 recipients were SARS-CoV-2 seropositive at baseline. Because no day 14 peak-response samples were available, repertoires were characterized only after the peak T cell response.

The sample's time point label, in plain terms: baseline before first vaccination. Vaccinee samples came from UK trials COV001 and COV002, including a single-blind randomized controlled phase 2/3 trial of AZD1222 (ChAdOx1 nCoV-19) in healthy adults. For TCRbeta chain sequencing, PBMC samples from trial participants were taken at day 0 and at day 28 after the second dose. The CDR3 regions of human TCRbeta chains were subjected to immunosequencing. Turning to the authors' computational methods: TCRs in the repertoires were compared against a reference library of SARS-CoV-2-specific TCRs that had been generated with the MIRA antigen-specificity platform. Breadth was defined as the fraction of unique TCRs that were SARS-CoV-2-associated. Depth was defined as the fraction of total T cells that were SARS-CoV-2-associated. Using the MIRA data, each spike-specific TCR was assigned both to the spike region to which the TCR was reactive and to a CD4 or CD8 class. Log10-transformed breadth and depth values were compared by one-way ANOVA with Sidak's multiple comparisons tests. TCRdb limited this immuneACCESS table to in-frame rearrangements with V and J called. A share of clones is missing; checked studies link under half to unresolved V genes, and the rest is unexplained. Clone size and V and J calls were adopted from that table, with D and trimming inferred from the DNA. Here the sample has around 110,000 clones; 90% to 95% occur a single time. The leading ten clones occupy about 3% of the sample.

Turning to this clone: No antigen is known for it. Base qualities are not recorded, but no much larger clone differs from it by a single base.

Including cysteine and phenylalanine, the CDR3 has 16 amino acids. This entry keeps only the CDR3 DNA: 48 bases, framed from base 1. CDR1 and CDR2 are read off the germline V gene as MGHRA and YSYEKL. V is clipped by 0 bases and J by 1 base, and the sequence between their germline boundaries is 12 bases long. This sequence uses TRBV4-1 and TRBJ1-1; a tentative D call is TRBD1 (5 bases match). The TCR originated in an adult in good health. This specimen was peripheral blood, taken on day 0 of AZD1222 vaccination. The CDR3 protein: CASSQDHVGPNTEAFF. The nucleotide sequence is TGCGCCAGCAGCCAAGATCATGTGGGGCCGAACACTGAAGCTTTCTTT.